This T cell receptor (beta chain) stems from a study of cytomegalovirus exposure and HLA in healthy donors. The CDR3 is 13 residues long. V was shortened by 6 bases and J by 6 bases, with 15 bases between the two germline ends. The germline CDR1 and CDR2 sequences are LNHNV and YYDKDF (reference sequence). Use of 60 Vbeta and 13 Jbeta primers characterized the PCR. Libraries were prepared by immunoSEQ multiplex PCR; TCRdb keeps only in-frame clonotypes and omits some of them. The sample lists roughly 150,000 clones; 82% were seen once. Material for sequencing was PBMCs. This rearrangement joins TRBV15 to TRBJ2-7; possibly TRBD2 for D (5 bases). The receptor's source is a man under 40 in good health and CMV-seropositive. CDR3 sequence: CATRGRAEGEQYF. The CDR3 DNA follows: TGTGCCACCAGAGGTAGGGCCGAGGGCGAGCAGTACTTC.